This T cell receptor beta chain emerged from a study of molecular identifiers for immune sequencing clone quantification. TCRdb called the PCR reads again in MiXCR, with one record for every CDR3 protein. The table shows about half a million distinct CDR3 sequences, with roughly 23% occurring only once. Naive CD8 library inputs spanned roughly 17,000 to 1,100,000 sorted cells and 10%, 30% or 50% RNA. This clonotype has ten or more counts. The CDR3 loop spans 17 amino acids. J gave up 6 bases and V 5 bases, and 12 bases lay outside the gene matches. The V and J genes are TRBV12-3 or TRBV12-4 and TRBJ2-1; the match to TRBD2 covers 11 bases. This clonotype was sampled from a human donor in good health. Some libraries in this study had Jurkat cell RNA spiked in. Source material: naive CD8+ T cells from blood, with Jurkat cell RNA spiked in. Subset of the sample: FACS-sorted CD8+CD4-CCR7+CD45RA+ naive T cells. The CDR3 is CASSPDPLAGVGNEQFF. CDR3 nucleotide sequence: TGTGCCAGCAGTCCGGACCCACTAGCGGGAGTGGGCAATGAGCAGTTCTTC.